Presented here are 2 T cell receptor beta chains from one specimen sequenced in a study of molecular identifiers for immune sequencing clone quantification. Using its own MiXCR run on the PCR reads, TCRdb lists one record per CDR3 protein. The profile shows some 96,000 distinct CDR3 sequences, 20% to 30% of them singletons. Sequencing used naive CD8+ T cells from blood, with Jurkat cell RNA spiked in. Described subset: FACS-sorted CD8+CD4-CCR7+CD45RA+ naive T cells. The source is a human donor in good health. Some libraries in this study had Jurkat cell RNA spiked in.

With respect to this clonotype: A read error is possible here, since a much larger clone lies one base away. The chain is built from TRBV18 and TRBJ2-5, with D maybe TRBD1 (6 bases). Germline V gives CDR1 KGHSH, CDR2 LQKENI. The length of the CDR3 is 15 residues. V was clipped by 8 bases and J by 1 base, with 17 bases between them. The CDR3 sequence is CASPGRDISQETQYF. Written as DNA, the CDR3 is TGTGCCAGCCCAGGACGGGACATTAGCCAAGAGACCCAGTACTTC.

At least ten counts were recorded for this clonotype. This chain links TRBV27 with TRBJ2-7; TRBD2 matches 11 bases. V lost 8 bases, J lost 4 bases, and 10 bases stayed unmatched. CDR3 size: 15 residues. CDR1 is MNHEY, CDR2 SMNVEV, per germline (reference sequence). For the CDR3, the DNA is TGTGCCAGCGGTATAGCGGGAGGGCCAGGGTACGAGCAGTACTTC. Amino acids: CASGIAGGPGYEQYF.